This TCR beta chain is from a study of identical twins listed by TCRdb under 2016. Regarding the complete study: The study deep-sequenced TCR alpha and beta repertoires from monozygotic twins, unrelated adults of various ages and cord blood to test whether fetal clonotypes persist. Replicate twin experiments were performed at different times using different library preparation protocols to rule out contamination. Here is what the overall study found, with its caveats: Conclusions relied on cross-sectional statistical analysis, since the same donors could not be followed over many years. Invariant T cells such as MAIT and iNKT could partly confound zero-insertion analyses, though diverse VJ usage argued against this for most clonotypes. In monozygotic twins, recombination models systematically underestimated out-of-frame TCR alpha sharing, but the models matched the sharing seen between unrelated individuals. Fewer insertions were carried by abundant cord blood beta clonotypes; a weaker similar trend was observed in young adult naive repertoires, while no such trend was observed in memory repertoires. In beta out-of-frame sequences, excess twin sharing was weaker, because having fewer shared sequences lowered the signal-to-noise ratio. Out-of-frame TCR alpha sequences shared between twins showed an excess of low generation-probability sequences compared with coincidental sharing between unrelated individuals.

For this clonotype: The antigen it recognizes is unknown. Base qualities are not recorded, but no much larger clone differs from it by a single base.

Receptor amplification or capture employed 5' RACE. Instrument used: Illumina HiSeq 2000. Template switching added a universal primer binding site, and the final cDNA carried a unique molecular identifier that allowed TCR cDNA molecules to be counted accurately. First-strand cDNA for TCR alpha and beta chains was synthesized from specific primers in the conserved constant-segment region. To control for contamination, every cDNA library carried two barcodes: a SMART-Mk sample barcode plus Illumina barcodes. TruSeq adapter sequences and Illumina sample barcodes were added in two successive PCR steps. TCR alpha and beta cDNA libraries were sequenced on the Illumina HiSeq platform with custom primers. As for how the authors treated the data: MiGEC was used to process raw reads and extract unique molecular identifiers, and MiXCR was used to find CDR3 positions. Recombination models were inferred per individual with the repgenHMM and IGoR tools using an EM algorithm. Shared clonotypes were analyzed with the tcR package in R, and sharing was normalized by the product of cloneset sizes. To study raw recombination free of thymic and clonal selection effects, out-of-frame nonproductive sequences were analyzed. TCRdb reprocessing: public reads trimmed at Q25 with fastp, clones called with MiXCR, in-frame beta chains kept. Under each unique CDR3 protein, matching rows form one entry showing the most common genes and DNA. For this entry, the V and J calls and clone size follow TCRdb and not the study's own pipeline. Here the sample has roughly 770,000 distinct CDR3 sequences; 15% to 20% occur a single time. Jointly, the top ten make up over 10% of the sample.

Every donor in the study was a healthy Caucasian. The twin cohort consisted of three pairs of female monozygotic twins, all aged roughly 18 to 29 years. Peripheral blood mononuclear cells were the source from which RNA for the TCR libraries was isolated. V was cut back by 5 bases and J by 2 bases, leaving a gap of 10 bases between them. Reading from cysteine to phenylalanine, the CDR3 counts 12 amino acids. The DNA shown is the 36-base CDR3, in frame from base 1. Taken from the germline V gene (reference sequence), the CDR1 and CDR2 loops are DFQATT and SNEGSKA. These data also formed part of another study, on T cells expressing NK-cell markers. That second publication adds: TCR beta-chain repertoires were profiled in sorted CD3+CD56+NKG2C+, CD3+CD56+NKG2C- and CD3+CD56-NKG2C+ T-cell subsets from several donors. Among the eight sequenced donors, seven were HCMV-seropositive and one was HCMV-seronegative. To restrict sorting to alphabetaTCR-expressing T cells, an anti-gammadeltaTCR antibody was added in several experiments. In over 5 donors, the dominant CD3+CD56+NKG2C+ clonotypes were among the top 10 CD8+ clonotypes and accounted for about 1.0-7.5% of CD8+ T cells. Those dominant clonotypes were again the most abundant among CD3+CD56-NKG2C+ cells in several donors, at 28.3-60.1%. It remained unclear whether the expanded NKG2C-expressing T cell clones were specific for HCMV antigens. All eight donors whose samples were sequenced were randomly selected healthy volunteers, three of them men and five women. HCMV serostatus was determined by detecting HCMV-specific IgG in serum with a commercial ELISA kit. Bulk peripheral blood T-cell repertoires were additionally sequenced from unsorted PBMC for roughly six donors. MIGEC was used to demultiplex reads and group the reads by UMI, and MiTCR was used to assemble and quantify clonotypes. To remove erroneous sequences, TCR cDNA sequences were retained only when supported by two or more reads. The tcR package was used for downstream repertoire analysis, and clonotypes were matched between fractions using CDR3 nucleotide sequence together with V segment. VDJmatch was used to annotate antigen specificity against VDJdb, with one amino acid substitution in CDR3 permitted.

The sequencing sample was made of PBMCs. The receptor chain draws on TRBV20-1 and TRBJ2-7; a tentative D call is TRBD1 (6 bases match). The receptor comes from a woman aged 18-30 years in good health. CDR3 protein: CSAHRDTYEQYF. In nucleotide form, the sequence is TGCAGTGCTCACCGGGACACCTACGAGCAGTACTTC.